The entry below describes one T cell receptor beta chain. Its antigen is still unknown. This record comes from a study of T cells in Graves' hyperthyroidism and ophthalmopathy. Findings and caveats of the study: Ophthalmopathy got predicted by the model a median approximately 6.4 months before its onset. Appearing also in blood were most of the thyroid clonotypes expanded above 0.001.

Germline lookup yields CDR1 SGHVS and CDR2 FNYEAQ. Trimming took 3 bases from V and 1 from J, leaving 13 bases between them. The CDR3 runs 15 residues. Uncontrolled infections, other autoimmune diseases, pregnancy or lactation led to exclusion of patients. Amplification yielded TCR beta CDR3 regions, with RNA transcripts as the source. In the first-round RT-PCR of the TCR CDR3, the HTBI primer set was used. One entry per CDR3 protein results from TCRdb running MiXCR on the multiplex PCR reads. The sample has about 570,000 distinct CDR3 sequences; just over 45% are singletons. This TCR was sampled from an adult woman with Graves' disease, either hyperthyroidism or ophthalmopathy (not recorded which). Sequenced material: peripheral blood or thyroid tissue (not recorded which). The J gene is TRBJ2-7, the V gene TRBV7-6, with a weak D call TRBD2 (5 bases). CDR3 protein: CASSFSDGKSYEQYF. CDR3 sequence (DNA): TGTGCCAGCAGCTTCAGTGACGGGAAATCCTACGAGCAGTACTTC.